Each of the 20 T cell receptor beta chains below was sequenced from the same sample in a study of T-cell memory formation after mild COVID-19. TCRdb passed the 5' RACE reads through MiXCR, listing each CDR3 protein once. The table lists 110,000 or so distinct CDR3 sequences, about a fifth of them singletons. Sequenced input: PBMCs or a T cell subset sorted from them (not recorded which). The receptor source for this set is a young man who had mild COVID-19 (a few samples of this study predate the infection). Cell type and time point are not known.

This clonotype was recorded a few times. J is TRBJ1-1 and V is TRBV12-3 or TRBV12-4, with 7 bases fitting TRBD1. The CDR3 sequence is 13 residues long. After removal of 5 bases from V and 7 bases from J, the junction contained 7 bases not matched to a gene. CDR3 protein: CASSTTQGYEAFF. CDR3 DNA: TGTGCCAGCAGTACAACACAGGGGTATGAAGCTTTCTTT.

The chain carries TRBV28 and TRBJ2-3; 9 bases match TRBD2. V shed 3 bases and J 3 bases; nucleotides not matched to a gene: 4. This CDR3 has 15 residues. The germline V gene has CDR1 MDHEN and CDR2 SYDVKM. The CDR3 is CASSFDSGGTDTQYF. The CDR3 DNA is TGTGCCAGCAGTTTTGATAGCGGGGGTACAGATACGCAGTATTTT.

This clonotype was recorded a few times. The CDR3 DNA is TGTGCCAGCAGCCAAGGCTTCAAAGGAGGCGACCAAGAGACCCAGTACTTC. Translating it yields CASSQGFKGGDQETQYF. This chain joins TRBV3-1 and TRBJ2-5; perhaps TRBD2 as D (5 bases). V shed 1 base and J shed 0 bases, with 15 bases lying between them. This CDR3 is 17 amino acids long. Germline CDR1 and CDR2: LGHDT and YNNKEL (reference sequence).

In this sample, this clonotype turned up a few times. The chain combines TRBV29-1 with TRBJ2-5; possibly TRBD2 for D (6 bases). The length of the CDR3 is 13 residues. In germline, CDR1 is SQVTM, CDR2 ANQGSEA. V lost 7 bases to trimming and J lost 4 bases, with 16 bases between them. CDR3 protein: CSACRGSGETQYF. The CDR3 DNA is TGCAGCGCCTGCCGGGGGTCGGGAGAGACCCAGTACTTC.

This clonotype was counted a few times. The chain links TRBV10-3 to TRBJ1-6; unclear D gene. In germline, CDR1 is ENHRY, CDR2 SYGVKD. V was clipped by 3 bases and J by 2 bases, with 5 bases between them. The CDR3 runs 14 residues. This CDR3 is CAISDITYNSPLHF. The CDR3 bases are TGTGCCATCAGTGACATCACCTATAATTCACCCCTCCACTTT.

This clonotype was seen repeatedly, ten times or more. The chain recombines TRBV7-9 with TRBJ1-5; 9 bases agree with TRBD1. The CDR3 consists of 16 residues. V gave up 3 bases and J gave up 1 base; unmatched junction bases: 4. Germline CDR1 is SEHNR and CDR2 is FQNEAQ (reference sequence). The chain's CDR3 is CASSFTGGTSNQPQHF. Written as DNA, the CDR3 is TGTGCCAGCAGCTTTACAGGGGGCACGAGCAATCAGCCCCAGCATTTT.

This clonotype showed up just a few times. The CDR3 nucleotides read TGTGCCAGCAGCTTCGAGGGGGGACAGGGGCACTACGAGCAGTACTTC. Protein product: CASSFEGGQGHYEQYF. The genes are TRBV5-5 and TRBJ2-7, with 10 bases identical to TRBD1. The CDR3 is 16 amino acids. J gave up 3 bases and V 2 bases, and 8 bases lay outside the gene matches. The germline V gene encodes CDR1 SGHKS and CDR2 YYEKEE (reference sequence). Using reference TRBV5-5 and TRBJ2-7 for the parts outside the CDR3, the full variable domain is DAGVTQSPTHLIKTRGQQVTLRCSPISGHKSVSWYQQVLGQGPQFIFQYYEKEERGRGNFPDRFSARQFPNYSSELNVNALLLGDSALYLCASSFEGGQGHYEQYFGPGTRLTVT.

V usage is TRBV4-1 and J usage is TRBJ2-7, with a tentative D call TRBD1 (6 bases). The germline V and J ends were trimmed by 3 bases and 4 bases, with 16 bases remaining between them. The CDR3 runs to 15 residues. The V gene's germline CDR1 is MGHRA and CDR2 YSYEKL. The CDR3 bases are TGCGCCAGCAGCCAGGGAACAGGGACAACTTACGAGCAGTACGTC. Translation: CASSQGTGTTYEQYV.

This clonotype was found a few times. The rearrangement links TRBV5-1 to TRBJ2-3; 9 nucleotides line up with TRBD1. This CDR3 is built from 15 residues. Germline CDR1 reads SGHRS; CDR2 reads YFSETQ. V lost 3 bases and J lost 3; bases outside the gene matches: 5. The CDR3 here is CASSYRGRKTDTQYF. The DNA for the CDR3 is TGCGCCAGCAGCTACAGGGGGCGAAAGACAGATACGCAGTATTTT.

This chain joins TRBV11-2 and TRBJ2-7; D remains ambiguous. The CDR3 runs 13 residues. Germline CDR1 and CDR2: SGHAT and FQNNGV. The V end lost 5 bases, the J end lost 4 bases, and 12 bases lay between the germline ends. CDR3 sequence (DNA): TGTGCCAGCAGCCCGTCATGGGTATACGAGCAGTACTTC. Translating gives CASSPSWVYEQYF.

V usage is TRBV5-1 and J usage is TRBJ1-1; D is unclear. Germline CDR1 reads SGHRS; CDR2 reads YFSETQ. The CDR3 length is 12 residues. Trimming cost V 5 bases and J 6 bases, with 11 bases left between them. The CDR3 is CASRSTGAEAFF. In DNA form, the CDR3 reads TGCGCCAGCAGGTCGACCGGGGCTGAAGCTTTCTTT. Complete variable domain (other parts from reference TRBV5-1 and TRBJ1-1): KAGVTQTPRYLIKTRGQQVTLSCSPISGHRSVSWYQQTPGQGLQFLFEYFSETQRNKGNFPGRFSGRQFSNSRSEMNVSTLELGDSALYLCASRSTGAEAFFGQGTRLTVV.

This clonotype was seen more than once but under ten times. J is TRBJ2-1 and V is TRBV7-9, with TRBD1 identical over 7 bases. CDR3 size: 14 residues. Germline CDR1 is SEHNR and CDR2 is FQNEAQ (reference sequence). J gave up 6 bases and V 2 bases, and 4 bases lay outside the gene matches. CDR3 sequence: CASSLSGQSNEQFF. CDR3 bases: TGTGCCAGCAGCTTATCGGGACAGAGCAATGAGCAGTTCTTC.

The rearrangement joins TRBV4-3 to TRBJ2-5; the D is unclear. V was clipped by 0 bases and J by 4 bases, with 12 bases between them. This CDR3 contains 15 residues. Germline CDR1 and CDR2: LGHNA and YSLEER. CDR3: CASSQEAYRRETQYF. Here the CDR3 DNA reads TGCGCCAGCAGCCAAGAGGCCTACCGACGAGAGACCCAGTACTTC.

The chain carries TRBV3-1 and TRBJ2-7; TRBD2 matches 7 bases. The CDR3 covers 17 residues. The trim removed 0 bases at V and 0 bases at J, leaving 8 bases unmatched. The germline V gene encodes CDR1 LGHDT and CDR2 YNNKEL (reference sequence). Here the CDR3 DNA reads TGTGCCAGCAGCCAAGATGGAGCGGGGTGTAGCTCCTACGAGCAGTACGTC. Translating gives CASSQDGAGCSSYEQYV.

The chain is built from TRBV5-1 and TRBJ2-2; no clear D. Germline V gene lookup returns CDR1 SGHRS and CDR2 YFSETQ. With 5 bases removed from V and 3 bases from J, the gap between germline ends came to 14 bases. The CDR3 loop spans 15 amino acids. The CDR3 protein is CASSTSRVHTGELFF. DNA of the CDR3: TGCGCCAGCAGTACGAGTAGGGTTCACACCGGGGAGCTGTTTTTT. Filled out from reference TRBV5-1 and TRBJ2-2, the complete variable domain reads KAGVTQTPRYLIKTRGQQVTLSCSPISGHRSVSWYQQTPGQGLQFLFEYFSETQRNKGNFPGRFSGRQFSNSRSEMNVSTLELGDSALYLCASSTSRVHTGELFFGEGSRLTVL.

The rearrangement joins TRBV12-3 or TRBV12-4 to TRBJ2-1, with D unclear. The CDR3 is made up of 17 amino acids. Between the trimmed V and J ends, which lost 4 bases and 5 bases, there was a span of 21 bases. The CDR3 protein is CASSSPHLGTGHNEQFF. For the CDR3, the DNA is TGTGCCAGCAGTTCTCCCCATCTGGGTACTGGGCACAATGAGCAGTTCTTC.

This clonotype has a count of ten or more. The rearrangement joins TRBV9 to TRBJ2-3, with 15 bases fitting TRBD2. Per the germline V gene, CDR1 is SGDLS and CDR2 is YYNGEE. The CDR3 runs 17 residues. V lost 4 bases to trimming and J lost 2 bases; unmatched junction nucleotides: 5. In DNA, the CDR3 is TGTGCCAGCAGCCCCGGGACTAGCGGGGGGCCCACAGATACGCAGTATTTT. Protein: CASSPGTSGGPTDTQYF.

The V and J genes are TRBV4-1 and TRBJ1-3; D is unresolved. This CDR3 region has 14 residues. From germline, CDR1 is MGHRA and CDR2 YSYEKL. The V and J ends lost 3 bases and 0 bases respectively, with 6 bases between them. CDR3 coding DNA: TGCGCCAGCAGCCAGAAGTCCTCTGGAAACACCATATATTTT. Translated, it gives CASSQKSSGNTIYF.

The gene calls are TRBV7-8 and TRBJ2-7; no definite D call. The V end lost 5 bases, the J end lost 6 bases, and 11 bases lay between the germline ends. CDR1 and CDR2 from the germline V gene are SGHVS and FQNEAQ. CDR3 size: 12 residues. The CDR3 DNA reads TGTGCCAGCAGCCTAGTAGGGTTCGAGCAGTACTTC. Translation gives CASSLVGFEQYF.

This clonotype was seen more than once but under ten times. The chain carries TRBV6-2 or TRBV6-3 and TRBJ2-5; the D is unclear. CDR3 length: 15 residues. V was cut by 7 bases and J by 5 bases, with 20 bases left in between. Germline-derived CDR1 and CDR2 are MNHEY and SVGEGT. The CDR3 coding sequence is TGTGCCAGCACCCCCGCGGCGACCGTGTGGGAGACCCAGTACTTC. Translating it yields CASTPAATVWETQYF.